A single sample is the source of the 7 T cell receptor beta chains below, sequenced in a study of brain T cells in children with intractable seizures. Clones were read by immunoSEQ multiplex PCR, and TCRdb kept only the in-frame ones, dropping some. This sample yields some 76,000 clones, of which just over 90% are seen a single time; over 1.5% belongs to the top ten. The source material was peripheral blood, sampled at surgery. The receptors here all came from a boy under two years old with tuberous sclerosis and intractable seizures.

In this sample, this clone turned up a few times. The chain links TRBV19 to TRBJ1-6; possibly TRBD1 for D (6 bases). The CDR3 runs 12 residues. Germline V gene sequence: CDR1 LNHDA, CDR2 SQIVND (reference sequence). Trimming pared 10 bases from V and 9 bases from J, leaving 13 bases between. For the CDR3, the DNA is TGTGCCACCCGAACAGGGCTTTCACCCCTCCACTTT. Translated: CATRTGLSPLHF.

This chain joins TRBV24-1 and TRBJ2-5; TRBD1 agrees at 8 bases. Trimming at V came to 2 bases and at J to 5 bases, leaving 3 bases not matched to a gene. Germline loops: CDR1 KGHDR, CDR2 SFDVKD. CDR3 size: 14 residues. The CDR3 bases are TGTGCCACCAGTGATTCGACAGGGGCGGAGACCCAGTACTTC. It translates to CATSDSTGAETQYF.

The rearrangement joins TRBV19 to TRBJ1-1; D remains unclear. Trimming removed 6 bases at V and 0 bases at J, with 8 bases between. Germline lookup yields CDR1 LNHDA and CDR2 SQIVND (reference sequence). This CDR3 spans 13 amino acids. This CDR3 is CASSLDLNTEAFF. Here the CDR3 DNA reads TGTGCCAGTAGCCTCGACCTGAACACTGAAGCTTTCTTT.

V and J are TRBV2 and TRBJ1-1, with D unresolved. Deletions cut 2 bases from V and 4 bases from J, with 11 bases between. The CDR3 extends over 14 amino acids. Germline lookup yields CDR1 SNHLY and CDR2 FYNNEI. The DNA of the CDR3 is TGTGCCAGCAGTGAAAGGCCAGGTAGCACTGAAGCTTTCTTT. This codes for CASSERPGSTEAFF.

V gene TRBV18 combines with J gene TRBJ2-5; D might be TRBD2 (5 bases). The CDR3 totals 15 residues. V was shortened by 3 bases and J by 5 bases, with 16 bases between the two germline ends. Germline-derived CDR1 and CDR2 are KGHSH and LQKENI. The DNA for the CDR3 is TGTGCCAGCTCACCTTTAGAGGCTAGCTCGGAGACCCAGTACTTC. Its protein product is CASSPLEASSETQYF.

The gene calls are TRBV7-9 and TRBJ1-2; D possibly corresponds to TRBD1 (5 bases). Trimming stripped 10 bases from V and 2 bases from J, with 11 bases between. There are 12 residues in the CDR3. Germline V lookup: CDR1 SEHNR, CDR2 FQNEAQ (reference sequence). In nucleotides, the CDR3 is TGTGCCATCCCTCAGGGAAACTATGGCTACACCTTC. Translated: CAIPQGNYGYTF. Filled out from reference TRBV7-9 and TRBJ1-2, the complete variable domain reads DTGVSQNPRHKITKRGQNVTFRCDPISEHNRLYWYRQTLGQGPEFLTYFQNEAQLEKSRLLSDRFSAERPKGSFSTLEIQRTEQGDSAMYLCAIPQGNYGYTFGSGTRLTVV.

This chain links TRBV7-9 with TRBJ2-1; D is uncertain. The length of the CDR3 is 12 residues. The V and J ends lost 3 bases and 4 bases respectively, with 4 bases between them. Per the germline V gene, CDR1 is SEHNR and CDR2 is FQNEAQ (reference sequence). The chain's CDR3 is CASSFTYNEQFF. CDR3 DNA sequence: TGTGCCAGCAGCTTCACGTACAATGAGCAGTTCTTC.